This T cell receptor beta chain was retrieved from a study of GPR56 and killer-like receptors on CD4 memory cells (dated by TCRdb to the late 2010s). Looking at the study overall: The study proposed that the stepwise gain of KLRB1, KLRG1, GPR56 and finally KLRF1 marks human CD4+ memory T-cell differentiation and cytokine production potential. The healthy blood donors were described in the study as age-matched to the liver disease patients, whose median age was roughly 68 years. General conclusions and limits of the study: Rather than full repertoires, only the 100 most expanded clones per population were included in the diversity and similarity analyses. Clonal frequency was low in the marker-negative population and increased progressively along the proposed pathway, with TCRbeta diversity decreasing accordingly. Overlap of TCR repertoires was especially pronounced between late populations 4 and 5, and partly extended to population 3. The clones that dominated late populations 4 and 5 were also present in early populations 1 and 2, and the authors interpreted this finding as evidence for linear differentiation.

Points on this clonotype: Its antigen is unknown.

The CDR3 starts with the cysteine, ends with the phenylalanine, and has 15 residues. The DNA is unrecorded. Five KLR/GPR56-defined CD4+ populations were enriched by fluorescence-activated cell sorting before TCRbeta sequencing. To test a linear memory differentiation pathway, the researchers sequenced TCRbeta repertoires from five CD4+ T-cell subsets that were defined by expression of KLRB1, KLRG1, GPR56 and KLRF1. TCR-sequenced cells came from peripheral blood of healthy control individuals, reported as five donors in the TCRbeta analysis figure. Heparinized peripheral blood was collected, and every sample was processed within one hour of being retrieved. Blood was diluted 1:2 in PBS, and peripheral blood mononuclear cells were then isolated from the diluted blood at room temperature by Biocoll density gradient centrifugation. Before flow sorting, CD4+ T cells were enriched from freshly isolated PBMCs by magnetic sorting with anti-CD4 MicroBeads. A BD FACSAria II was used to sort CD4+ T cells, enriched from the PBMCs of healthy donors, according to marker expression. Surface staining used anti-KLRB1 clone 191B8, anti-KLRF1 clone 4A4.D10 and anti-KLRG1 clone REA261 antibodies from Miltenyi Biotec.

These reads were obtained on an Illumina HiSeq 2500. Sequencing libraries were built by amplifying the recombined TCRbeta locus with a previously published PCR protocol. On the authors' methods: Any read whose average quality score fell below 30 was discarded, and IMSEQ was used to process the reads that remained. Each clonotype was defined by the combination of Vbeta gene, Jbeta gene and CDR3 amino acid sequence. Repertoire overlap between populations was quantified with the Morisita-Horn index computed on the top 100 expanded clones. Renyi diversity profiles, calculated on the top 100 expanded clones, were used to assess clonal diversity. Based on TCRdb reprocessing of the reads, there is one entry per CDR3 protein sequence, and DNA is missing. The V and J calls and clone size come from TCRdb's table, not from the authors' own analysis. The table of this sample itemizes more than 2,000 distinct CDR3 sequences. Less than 5% of the sample is in the top ten clones.

The TCR was taken from a human donor in good health. This receptor chain uses TRBV12-3 or TRBV12-4 and TRBJ1-5. What was sequenced was memory CD4+ T cells from blood. The CDR3 is CASGAGHQVGQPQHF.